This passage covers 12 T cell receptor beta chains from one sample sequenced in a study of T cells in localized non-small cell lung cancer. Clones were read by immunoSEQ multiplex PCR, and TCRdb kept only the in-frame ones, dropping some. This table holds roughly 38,000 clones, more than 65% found once. This material consisted of peripheral blood, taken before any cancer treatment. Every receptor here comes from a male donor aged 60 or older with stage III squamous cell lung carcinoma.

The gene calls are TRBV2 and TRBJ2-3, with TRBD2 identical over 8 bases. CDR1 and CDR2 (germline): SNHLY, FYNNEI. The CDR3 covers 14 residues. The ends lost 6 bases at V and 3 bases at J; junction bases unmatched: 5. In DNA, the CDR3 is TGTGCCAGCAGCCGGGGGGGCGGTACAGATACGCAGTATTTT. It yields the protein CASSRGGGTDTQYF.

The rearrangement uses TRBV21-1 and TRBJ1-5. TRBV21-1 is noted as a pseudogene. The CDR3 consists of 18 residues. The DNA of the CDR3 is TGTGCCAGCAGCAAAGTCCAATTTAGGCGGCAGGGCAATCAGCCCCAGCATTTT. Its protein is CASSKVQFRRQGNQPQHF.

The chain is built from TRBV6-1 and TRBJ2-7; 7 bases are a match to TRBD1. Trimming at V came to 5 bases and at J to 3 bases, leaving 7 bases not matched to a gene. The CDR3 is 14 amino acids. CDR1 is MNHNS, CDR2 SASEGT, per germline. CDR3 sequence (DNA): TGTGCCAGCAGTACCGGGACAGACATCTACGAGCAGTACTTC. Encoded protein: CASSTGTDIYEQYF.

The chain links TRBV7-9 to TRBJ1-1, with no clear D. This CDR3 has 14 residues. Per the germline V gene, CDR1 is SEHNR and CDR2 is FQNEAQ (reference sequence). With 2 bases removed from V and 0 bases from J, the gap between germline ends came to 7 bases. The DNA of the CDR3 is TGTGCCAGCAGCTTATGGTCAGTGAACACTGAAGCTTTCTTT. Protein sequence: CASSLWSVNTEAFF.

The chain joins TRBV7-2 to TRBJ2-7; possibly TRBD1 or TRBD2 for D (5 bases each). Germline CDR1 SGHTA, CDR2 FQGNSA. The ends were cut back, 6 bases at V and 7 bases at J, with 16 bases in the middle. The CDR3 runs 13 residues. This chain's CDR3 is CASSPGTSGEQYF. DNA for the CDR3: TGTGCCAGCAGTCCAGGGACCTCTGGGGAGCAGTACTTC.

This sequence joins TRBV10-3 and TRBJ1-1; D gene unclear. Germline V lookup: CDR1 ENHRY, CDR2 SYGVKD. Trimming took 6 bases from V and 7 from J, leaving 12 bases between them. The CDR3 is 12 residues long. In DNA form, the CDR3 reads TGTGCCATCAGGTCCGAAGATGGTGAAGCTTTCTTT. It is translated as CAIRSEDGEAFF.

This sequence joins TRBV6-6 and TRBJ1-4; D is possibly TRBD1 (6 bases). The germline CDR1 and CDR2 sequences are MNHNY and SVGAGI (reference sequence). The CDR3 runs 12 residues. The V gene lost 8 bases and the J gene lost 6 bases, with 10 bases spanning the gap. CDR3 DNA sequence: TGTGCCAGCTGGACAGCCGATGAAAAACTGTTTTTT. Protein sequence: CASWTADEKLFF.

The chain is built from TRBV30 and TRBJ2-7; D uncertain. Germline values: CDR1 GTSNPN, CDR2 SVGIG (reference sequence). This CDR3 is 14 amino acids long. Trimming took 2 bases from V and 2 from J, leaving 13 bases between them. The CDR3 DNA sequence: TGTGCCTGGAGTCCCATCTACGGAGCCTACGAGCAGTACTTC. Protein sequence: CAWSPIYGAYEQYF.

Details on this clone: One end of the junction does not line up with germline, which may come from a read error. This chain joins TRBV27 and TRBJ2-1; D might be TRBD1 or TRBD2, each matching 5 bases. This CDR3 comprises 15 residues. Germline CDR1 is MNHEY and CDR2 is SMNVEV (reference sequence). The CDR3 bases are TGTGCCGGCAGTCTCCGGGACGGGGTATACAATGAGCAGTTCTTC. It specifies CAGSLRDGVYNEQFF.

The chain carries TRBV2 and TRBJ1-2; 9 bases agree with TRBD1. The ends lost 6 bases at V and 6 bases at J; junction bases unmatched: 11. The CDR3 is 15 residues long. From germline, CDR1 is SNHLY and CDR2 FYNNEI. Here the CDR3 reads CASRAPGQGSNGYTF. CDR3 nucleotide sequence: TGTGCCAGCAGGGCCCCGGGACAGGGTAGTAATGGCTACACCTTC. Combining the CDR3 with reference TRBV2 and TRBJ1-2 gives the whole variable domain EPEVTQTPSHQVTQMGQEVILRCVPISNHLYFYWYRQILGQKVEFLVSFYNNEISEKSEIFDDQFSVERPDGSNFTLKIRSTKLEDSAMYFCASRAPGQGSNGYTFGSGTRLTVV.

Relative to its sample, this clone is medium-sized. This chain joins TRBV30 and TRBJ1-2; weak D call: TRBD1 (5 bases). The CDR3 consists of 10 residues. Germline lookup yields CDR1 GTSNPN and CDR2 SVGIG (reference sequence). V was cut by 7 bases and J by 11 bases, with 14 bases left in between. In DNA form, the CDR3 reads TGTGCCTACCGCCGGGGGAGGTACACCTTC. As protein: CAYRRGRYTF. Complete variable domain (other parts from reference TRBV30 and TRBJ1-2): SQTIHQWPATLVQPVGSPLSLECTVEGTSNPNLYWYRQAAGRGLQLLFYSVGIGQISSEVPQNLSASRPQDRQFILSSKKLLLSDSGFYLCAYRRGRYTFGSGTRLTVV.

V usage is TRBV19 and J usage is TRBJ1-2, with D maybe TRBD1 (6 bases). The V gene's germline CDR1 is LNHDA and CDR2 SQIVND (reference sequence). This CDR3 spans 14 amino acids. The germline V and J ends were trimmed by 0 bases and 6 bases, with 11 bases remaining between them. The CDR3 region has the DNA TGTGCCAGTAGTATAGACACAGGGATCGATGGCTACACCTTC. Encoded protein: CASSIDTGIDGYTF.